One TCR beta chain is described in this entry. Cell sorting via CD45RO/CCR7/CD25/CD127/CD95/CD27 was performed to obtain CD4+ naive, central memory, regulatory and stem cell-like memory cells. The data are from a study of beta chain features in type 1 diabetes. Expressed TCRB transcripts were sequenced, since all the RNA that had been isolated was reverse transcribed. TCRdb's copy holds only in-frame clones and misses some; the assay was immunoSEQ multiplex PCR. Here the sample spans about 900,000 clones, under 20% being singletons. The length of the CDR3 is 16 residues. The germline CDR1 and CDR2 sequences are SGHVS and FQNEAQ. Trimming left V 2 bases short and J 3 bases short, with 14 bases between.

The sequence derives from a woman under 30 in good health. V gene TRBV7-8 combines with J gene TRBJ1-5; D possibly corresponds to TRBD1 (6 bases). The sequencing input was naive CD4+ T cells from blood. The CDR3 DNA reads TGTGCCAGCAGCTTATCCCAGGGGTCGACCAATCAGCCCCAGCATTTT. Its translation: CASSLSQGSTNQPQHF. Supplemented by reference TRBV7-8 and TRBJ1-5, the full variable domain reads GAGVSQSPRYKVAKRGQDVALRCDPISGHVSLFWYQQALGQGPEFLTYFQNEAQLDKSGLPSDRFFAERPEGSVSTLKIQRTQQEDSAVYLCASSLSQGSTNQPQHFGDGTRLSIL.